These 32 T cell receptor beta chains came from one sample sequenced in a study of T cell responses to AZD1222 COVID-19 vaccine. Sequencing was performed with immunoSEQ multiplex PCR; in TCRdb, only in-frame clones are kept and a portion is missing. The table has approximately 130,000 clones, roughly 93% seen once; the top ten hold around 3.1%. Sequenced material: peripheral blood, taken on day 0 of AZD1222 vaccination. The receptors here all came from an adult in good health.

For the CDR3, the DNA is TGTGCCAGCAGTACAATGACCGGGACGGTAATAGGACAGCCCCAGCATTTT. Its translation is CASSTMTGTVIGQPQHF. The chain links TRBV28 to TRBJ1-5, with D maybe TRBD1 (5 bases). CDR3 length: 17 residues. V was cut by 5 bases and J by 7 bases, with 24 bases left in between. Per the germline V gene, CDR1 is MDHEN and CDR2 is SYDVKM.

The CDR3 spells CASSQDGAQPQHF. The DNA for the CDR3 is TGCGCCAGCAGCCAAGATGGGGCTCAGCCCCAGCATTTT. J is TRBJ1-5 and V is TRBV4-1; weak D call: TRBD1 (5 bases). V gave up 0 bases and J gave up 6 bases, with 6 bases separating them. CDR3 size: 13 residues. CDR1 MGHRA and CDR2 YSYEKL come from the germline V gene.

The chain joins TRBV7-9 to TRBJ2-3; 9 nucleotides line up with TRBD2. V lost 3 bases, J lost 6 bases, and 10 bases stayed unmatched. This CDR3 has 16 amino acids. Per germline, CDR1 SEHNR and CDR2 FQNEAQ (reference sequence). Written as DNA, the CDR3 is TGTGCCAGCAGCTTTAGTACTAGCGGGCGGGGGGATACGCAGTATTTT. This codes for CASSFSTSGRGDTQYF.

The J gene is TRBJ1-5, the V gene TRBV7-9; no clear D. V was trimmed by 3 bases and J by 2 bases, leaving 14 bases between them. CDR1 and CDR2 (germline): SEHNR, FQNEAQ (reference sequence). There are 16 residues in the CDR3. The CDR3 here is CASSFDGVGGNQPQHF. The CDR3 bases are TGTGCCAGCAGCTTCGACGGGGTTGGAGGCAATCAGCCCCAGCATTTT.

The V gene is TRBV7-9, the J gene TRBJ1-1; no definite D call. CDR1 SEHNR and CDR2 FQNEAQ come from the germline V gene (reference sequence). The V end was cut by 1 base, the J end by 6 bases, with 3 bases between. CDR3 size: 11 residues. The CDR3 DNA reads as TGTGCCAGCAGCTTAGACGCTGAAGCTTTCTTT. Amino acid sequence: CASSLDAEAFF. The full variable domain, with the rest looked up from reference TRBV7-9 and TRBJ1-1, is DTGVSQNPRHKITKRGQNVTFRCDPISEHNRLYWYRQTLGQGPEFLTYFQNEAQLEKSRLLSDRFSAERPKGSFSTLEIQRTEQGDSAMYLCASSLDAEAFFGQGTRLTVV.

The chain has TRBV6-5 and TRBJ1-2; D is possibly TRBD1 (5 bases). Germline loops: CDR1 MNHEY, CDR2 SVGAGI. Trimming removed 7 bases at V and 2 bases at J, with 17 bases between. The CDR3 length is 15 residues. Written as DNA, the CDR3 is TGTGCCAGCACTCGGACCGCCCGGGGGAACTATGGCTACACCTTC. It codes for CASTRTARGNYGYTF.

The gene calls are TRBV5-4 and TRBJ2-1; TRBD2 agrees at 7 bases. This CDR3 has 16 amino acids. Germline CDR1 SGHNT, CDR2 YYREEE (reference sequence). Unmatched junction bases numbered 9, after V lost 4 bases and J lost 2 bases. The CDR3 region has the DNA TGTGCCAGCAGCCCTCGCGGGGGAACCCCCTACAATGAGCAGTTCTTC. Its protein product is CASSPRGGTPYNEQFF. The full variable domain, with the rest looked up from reference TRBV5-4 and TRBJ2-1, is ETGVTQSPTHLIKTRGQQVTLRCSSQSGHNTVSWYQQALGQGPQFIFQYYREEENGRGNFPPRFSGLQFPNYSSELNVNALELDDSALYLCASSPRGGTPYNEQFFGPGTRLTVL.

This sequence joins TRBV7-9 and TRBJ1-1, with D maybe TRBD1 (5 bases). The CDR3 has 16 residues. V lost 1 base and J 1 base, leaving 13 bases between the germline ends. Germline V gene lookup returns CDR1 SEHNR and CDR2 FQNEAQ (reference sequence). CDR3 in amino acids: CASSLGVGRGNTEAFF. CDR3 in DNA: TGTGCCAGCAGCTTAGGAGTTGGAAGGGGGAACACTGAAGCTTTCTTT.

The chain carries TRBV27 and TRBJ1-6; the D gene is possibly TRBD1 (5 bases). Trimming took 3 bases from V and 9 from J, leaving 12 bases between them. Germline V CDR1 and CDR2: MNHEY, SMNVEV (reference sequence). CDR3 size: 14 residues. The CDR3 reads CASSFGDLSSPLHF. CDR3 nucleotide sequence: TGTGCCAGCAGTTTTGGGGACCTGAGTTCACCCCTCCACTTT.

The chain recombines TRBV20-1 with TRBJ1-2; no clear D gene. The CDR3 runs 9 residues. V lost 6 bases to trimming and J lost 8 bases, with 7 bases between them. CDR1 DFQATT and CDR2 SNEGSKA come from the germline V gene (reference sequence). The CDR3 DNA sequence: TGCAGTGCCTCGTCCGGCTACACCTTC. Translated, it gives CSASSGYTF.

This chain joins TRBV28 and TRBJ1-1; D call uncertain. Trimming stripped 5 bases from V and 1 base from J, with 5 bases between. Germline lookup yields CDR1 MDHEN and CDR2 SYDVKM. CDR3 size: 12 residues. CDR3 amino acids: CASSLQNTEAFF. CDR3 DNA sequence: TGTGCCAGCAGTCTTCAGAACACTGAAGCTTTCTTT.

This clone was seen once. The chain has TRBV5-1 and TRBJ2-3; maybe TRBD2 (5 bases). Trimming took off 5 bases at V and 1 base at J, with 11 bases between the two ends. Per germline, CDR1 SGHRS and CDR2 YFSETQ. The CDR3 consists of 14 residues. The CDR3 loop reads CASSLTAGTDTQYF. The CDR3 nucleotides read TGCGCCAGCAGTCTAACAGCGGGCACAGATACGCAGTATTTT. Using reference TRBV5-1 and TRBJ2-3 for the parts outside the CDR3, the full variable domain is KAGVTQTPRYLIKTRGQQVTLSCSPISGHRSVSWYQQTPGQGLQFLFEYFSETQRNKGNFPGRFSGRQFSNSRSEMNVSTLELGDSALYLCASSLTAGTDTQYFGPGTRLTVL.

This chain links TRBV6-5 with TRBJ1-2; 12 positions match TRBD1. After removal of 0 bases from V and 5 bases from J, the junction contained 4 bases not matched to a gene. The germline V gene has CDR1 MNHEY and CDR2 SVGAGI. CDR3 length: 16 residues. The CDR3 coding sequence is TGTGCCAGCAGTTACTCCGGGACAGGGGGCGCATATGGCTACACCTTC. Protein product: CASSYSGTGGAYGYTF.

The V and J genes are TRBV28 and TRBJ1-2; TRBD1 is a possible D gene (5 bases). CDR3 length: 12 amino acids. The germline CDR1 and CDR2 sequences are MDHEN and SYDVKM. V lost 11 bases, J lost 6 bases, and 16 bases lay in between. The CDR3 DNA follows: TGTGCCCACTTATCAGAGGGGCATGGCTACACCTTC. Its translation: CAHLSEGHGYTF.

The chain joins TRBV28 to TRBJ1-6; the D gene is possibly TRBD1 (6 bases). Trimming took 6 bases from V and 4 from J, leaving 13 bases between them. Germline V gives CDR1 MDHEN, CDR2 SYDVKM. CDR3 length equals 15 residues. CDR3 protein: CASSQGGPYNSPLHF. The CDR3 nucleotides read TGTGCCAGCAGCCAAGGGGGACCTTATAATTCACCCCTCCACTTT.

The chain uses TRBV28 and TRBJ2-7; TRBD2 agrees at 7 bases. In germline, CDR1 is MDHEN, CDR2 SYDVKM. The junction had 9 bases not matched to a gene; V was cut back by 4 bases and J by 6 bases. There are 14 residues in the CDR3. DNA for the CDR3: TGTGCCAGCAGTTCTCCTACCTTAGCGGGCGAGCAGTACTTC. Translating gives CASSSPTLAGEQYF.

This clone has just one count. The rearrangement uses TRBV6-6 and TRBJ2-4, with D possibly TRBD1 on 5 matching bases. V lost 2 bases and J lost 7, with 12 bases in between. Germline V gene lookup returns CDR1 MNHNY and CDR2 SVGAGI (reference sequence). CDR3 length: 14 amino acids. CDR3 loop: CASSYAGLDNIQYF. CDR3 nucleotide sequence: TGTGCCAGCAGTTACGCAGGGTTAGACAACATTCAGTACTTC.

This clone is a singleton in its sample. CDR3 sequence: CASSDPGLIGTYEQYF. For the CDR3, the DNA is TGTGCCAGCAGTGACCCTGGACTAATTGGTACCTACGAGCAGTACTTC. The chain recombines TRBV28 with TRBJ2-7; a possible D gene is TRBD2 (6 bases). Germline CDR1 MDHEN, CDR2 SYDVKM. V gave up 5 bases and J gave up 2 bases, with 19 bases separating them. This CDR3 is 16 amino acids long.

This sequence joins TRBV7-6 and TRBJ1-6, with 8 bases lining up with TRBD1. CDR3 length: 17 amino acids. V shed 2 bases, J shed 5 bases, and the junction held 8 bases outside the gene matches. Germline V gives CDR1 SGHVS, CDR2 FNYEAQ. In DNA, the CDR3 is TGTGCCAGCAGCTTAAACTACAGGGGGTCGAATAATTCACCCCTCCACTTT. Translating gives CASSLNYRGSNNSPLHF.

This rearrangement joins TRBV4-1 to TRBJ2-2, with TRBD1 identical over 7 bases. Per germline, CDR1 MGHRA and CDR2 YSYEKL. J was trimmed by 1 base and V by 4 bases; bases with no gene match: 15. CDR3 length: 19 residues. The CDR3 spells CASSLGLPGQPENTGELFF. The CDR3 DNA is TGCGCCAGCAGCCTCGGGCTACCGGGACAGCCTGAGAACACCGGGGAGCTGTTTTTT.

The V gene is TRBV9, the J gene TRBJ1-2; D is uncertain. The germline V gene has CDR1 SGDLS and CDR2 YYNGEE. V shed 0 bases and J shed 2 bases, with 11 bases lying between them. The CDR3 spans 15 residues. As DNA, the CDR3 is TGTGCCAGCAGCGTAGCGGGAAACCCCAACTATGGCTACACCTTC. Translating gives CASSVAGNPNYGYTF.

V gene TRBV27 combines with J gene TRBJ2-7; 7 positions match TRBD1. This CDR3 spans 15 amino acids. The junction had 4 bases not matched to a gene; V was cut back by 2 bases and J by 0 bases. Looked up from germline, CDR1 is MNHEY and CDR2 is SMNVEV (reference sequence). CDR3 loop: CASSLGQVGSYEQYF. The CDR3 nucleotides read TGTGCCAGCAGTTTAGGACAGGTGGGCTCCTACGAGCAGTACTTC.

The sample holds a few counts of this clone. The chain recombines TRBV6-6 with TRBJ1-5; D ambiguous. CDR1 and CDR2 from the germline V gene are MNHNY and SVGAGI (reference sequence). V was clipped by 6 bases and J by 5 bases, with 8 bases between them. This CDR3 is 12 amino acids long. The CDR3 sequence is CASSPMDQPQHF. In DNA, the CDR3 is TGTGCCAGCAGCCCTATGGATCAGCCCCAGCATTTT.

The chain couples TRBV6-5 to TRBJ1-1; no definite D call. CDR1 and CDR2 (germline): MNHEY, SVGAGI. V gave up 2 bases and J gave up 4 bases, with 8 bases separating them. This CDR3 spans 13 amino acids. The CDR3: CASSYGLGTEAFF. The CDR3 DNA is TGTGCCAGCAGTTACGGTCTTGGCACTGAAGCTTTCTTT.

This sequence joins TRBV24-1 and TRBJ2-5; D is ambiguous. The CDR3 contains 12 residues. CDR1 and CDR2 from the germline V gene are KGHDR and SFDVKD. Trimming took off 5 bases at V and 6 bases at J, with 9 bases between the two ends. CDR3 loop: CATSGAGQTQYF. The DNA for the CDR3 is TGTGCCACCAGTGGAGCAGGACAGACCCAGTACTTC.

The sample holds a few counts of this clone. The V call is TRBV28, the J call TRBJ1-1; no reliable D call. The CDR3 runs 15 residues. In germline, CDR1 is MDHEN, CDR2 SYDVKM. V lost 3 bases and J lost 0, with 11 bases in between. Here the CDR3 DNA reads TGTGCCAGCAGTTTTTCCCCGGGCATGAACACTGAAGCTTTCTTT. Protein product: CASSFSPGMNTEAFF.

This chain joins TRBV4-3 and TRBJ2-7; D is unclear. CDR1 is LGHNA, CDR2 YSLEER, per germline. The CDR3 runs 15 residues. Trimming removed 0 bases from V and 3 bases from J, with 12 bases in between. The CDR3 DNA sequence: TGCGCCAGCAGCCAAGAGTCGGAAAGATACTACGAGCAGTACTTC. Translation: CASSQESERYYEQYF.

This chain joins TRBV5-4 and TRBJ1-1; 7 nucleotides line up with TRBD1. This CDR3 comprises 15 residues. Germline loops: CDR1 SGHNT, CDR2 YYREEE (reference sequence). The trim removed 2 bases at V and 2 bases at J, leaving 6 bases unmatched. CDR3 in DNA: TGTGCCAGCAGCTTTTCCAGGGACAGCAACACTGAAGCTTTCTTT. It specifies CASSFSRDSNTEAFF.

The V and J genes are TRBV7-3 and TRBJ2-1; a weak D match, TRBD2 (5 bases). This CDR3 has 15 amino acids. V was trimmed by 5 bases and J by 8 bases, leaving 19 bases between them. Germline V lookup: CDR1 SGHTA, CDR2 FQGTGA. The CDR3, as DNA: TGTGCCAGCAGCCTTCGAGGGCGTGGAACCCATGAGCAGTTCTTC. This encodes CASSLRGRGTHEQFF.

The gene calls are TRBV28 and TRBJ2-1; D is undetermined. Trimming stripped 3 bases from V and 9 bases from J, with 3 bases between. Germline assignment: CDR1 MDHEN and CDR2 SYDVKM. This CDR3 region has 10 residues. This CDR3 reads CASSLGEQFF. The CDR3 bases are TGTGCCAGCAGTTTGGGTGAGCAGTTCTTC. The whole variable domain, filled in from reference TRBV28 and TRBJ2-1, reads DVKVTQSSRYLVKRTGEKVFLECVQDMDHENMFWYRQDPGLGLRLIYFSYDVKMKEKGDIPEGYSVSREKKERFSLILESASTNQTSMYLCASSLGEQFFGPGTRLTVL.

This sequence joins TRBV29-1 and TRBJ2-3, with TRBD1 as a possible D gene (7 bases). V was clipped by 1 base and J by 4 bases, with 12 bases between them. The germline CDR1 and CDR2 sequences are SQVTM and ANQGSEA. This CDR3 has 14 amino acids. The CDR3 protein is CSVEGGRGADTQYF. CDR3 coding DNA: TGCAGCGTTGAAGGGGGCAGGGGGGCAGATACGCAGTATTTT.

This sequence joins TRBV4-1 and TRBJ2-7; tentatively, D is TRBD1 (6 bases). From germline, CDR1 is MGHRA and CDR2 YSYEKL. Trimming took 5 bases from V and 4 from J, leaving 12 bases between them. The CDR3 length is 13 residues. The CDR3 nucleotides are TGCGCCAGCAGCTACGGGACACAATACGAGCAGTACTTC. Translated: CASSYGTQYEQYF.